This entry lists 23 T cell receptor beta chains sequenced from one sample in a study of CD8 T cells in Susac syndrome (dated 2019 in TCRdb). The library was built by means of the immunoSEQ multiplex PCR assay. RNA was extracted using the RNeasy kit, and roughly 0.45 to 1 microgram was reverse transcribed with random hexamers. In-frame beta chains were kept once TCRdb had trimmed the public reads at Q25 with fastp and called clones with MiXCR. All rows with the same CDR3 protein become a single entry with the most common DNA and genes. The sample has 190,000 or so distinct CDR3 sequences on record, about 95% of them singletons. The top ten constitute 0.082% of the sample. Source material: CD4+ T cells from PBMCs. These receptors came from a human donor with multiple sclerosis.

This chain uses TRBV6-1 with TRBJ1-1, with TRBD1 identical over 7 bases. CDR1 is MNHNS and CDR2 is SASEGT in the germline V gene. The CDR3 has 14 amino acids. After removal of 6 bases from V and 5 bases from J, the junction contained 9 bases not matched to a gene. This chain's CDR3 is CASSSDRQRTEAFF. The CDR3 bases are TGTGCCAGCAGCTCGGACAGGCAGCGGACTGAAGCTTTCTTT.

This sequence joins TRBV20-1 and TRBJ1-2; D is undetermined. The V gene's germline CDR1 is DFQATT and CDR2 SNEGSKA (reference sequence). V gave up 3 bases and J gave up 1 base, with 12 bases separating them. The CDR3 is 14 amino acids. The CDR3 region has the DNA TGCAGTGCTAGTAGCCCCAGCCTTAACTATGGCTACACCTTC. It is translated as CSASSPSLNYGYTF.

This rearrangement joins TRBV29-1 to TRBJ1-2, with 9 nucleotides matching TRBD1. The junction had 9 bases not matched to a gene; V was cut back by 6 bases and J by 4 bases. Germline-derived CDR1 and CDR2 are SQVTM and ANQGSEA. This CDR3 has 14 residues. The CDR3 region is CSVASGQGFYGYTF. CDR3 nucleotide sequence: TGCAGCGTGGCCTCGGGACAGGGCTTCTATGGCTACACCTTC.

The chain links TRBV23-1 to TRBJ1-1; D might be TRBD1 (6 bases). TRBV23-1 is recorded as an ORF, its role being uncertain. The CDR3 loop spans 13 amino acids. Trimming removed 4 bases from V and 5 bases from J, with 11 bases in between. The CDR3 sequence is CASSLDRRTEAFF. The CDR3 DNA sequence: TGCGCCAGCAGTCTGGACAGACGAACTGAAGCTTTCTTT.

This clonotype was picked up one time. V usage is TRBV5-1 and J usage is TRBJ2-1; 9 nucleotides match TRBD2. CDR1 and CDR2 from the germline V gene are SGHRS and YFSETQ. The CDR3 spans 13 residues. J lost 10 bases, V lost 6 bases, and 8 bases had no gene match. The CDR3 bases are TGCGCCAGCATCCCAGCGGGGGGCCGGGAGCAGTTCTTC. Its protein product is CASIPAGGREQFF.

CDR3 sequence reads: CASSLARVGIQETQYF. The DNA of the CDR3 is TGTGCCAGCAGCTTAGCGCGGGTGGGAATCCAAGAGACCCAGTACTTC. J is TRBJ2-5 and V is TRBV7-8; possibly TRBD2 for D (5 bases). V gave up 0 bases and J gave up 1 base, with 12 bases separating them. Germline V gene lookup returns CDR1 SGHVS and CDR2 FQNEAQ. CDR3 length: 16 amino acids.

The V gene is TRBV7-2, the J gene TRBJ2-7; the match to TRBD2 covers 13 bases. Per the germline V gene, CDR1 is SGHTA and CDR2 is FQGNSA. The CDR3 runs 18 residues. Trimming at V came to 5 bases and at J to 4 bases, leaving 14 bases not matched to a gene. The CDR3 nucleotides are TGTGCCAGCAGCCGATCGACTAGCGGGGGGCGGCGCACTTACGAGCAGTACTTC. Amino acids: CASSRSTSGGRRTYEQYF.

This rearrangement joins TRBV27 to TRBJ2-7, with 8 bases matching TRBD1. The length of the CDR3 is 13 residues. Trimming cost V 10 bases and J 2 bases; bases outside gene matches: 7. Germline CDR1 and CDR2: MNHEY and SMNVEV (reference sequence). Here the CDR3 DNA reads TGTGCCACCTCCCCGGACAGGGCCTACGAGCAGTACTTC. It translates to CATSPDRAYEQYF.

The chain uses TRBV5-4 and TRBJ2-7; TRBD2 aligns across 7 bases. V lost 4 bases and J lost 1; bases outside the gene matches: 8. CDR3 length: 15 amino acids. Germline loops: CDR1 SGHNT, CDR2 YYREEE (reference sequence). The CDR3 bases are TGTGCCAGCAGCGGGATGGCGGGGGAGTCCTACGAGCAGTACGTC. This translates into CASSGMAGESYEQYV.

The rearrangement joins TRBV25-1 to TRBJ2-2, with 12 positions matching TRBD1. The CDR3 consists of 18 residues. Germline V lookup: CDR1 MGHDK, CDR2 SYGVNS. J gave up 4 bases and V 3 bases, and 9 bases lay outside the gene matches. The CDR3 reads CASSDLGTGGASTGELFF. In nucleotides, the CDR3 is TGTGCCAGCAGTGACCTGGGGACAGGGGGCGCAAGCACCGGGGAGCTGTTTTTT.

The chain joins TRBV29-1 to TRBJ1-2; D is uncertain. This CDR3 is built from 14 residues. V was shortened by 1 base and J by 7 bases, with 16 bases between the two germline ends. Per the germline V gene, CDR1 is SQVTM and CDR2 is ANQGSEA. CDR3 sequence reads: CSVEAVGNLGGYTF. Written as DNA, the CDR3 is TGCAGCGTTGAAGCGGTGGGAAACCTTGGTGGCTACACCTTC. The full variable domain, completed using reference TRBV29-1 and TRBJ1-2, is SAVISQKPSRDICQRGTSLTIQCQVDSQVTMMFWYRQQPGQSLTLIATANQGSEATYESGFVIDKFPISRPNLTFSTLTVSNMSPEDSSIYLCSVEAVGNLGGYTFGSGTRLTVV.

This rearrangement joins TRBV12-3 or TRBV12-4 to TRBJ2-3; D perhaps matches TRBD2 (5 bases). The CDR3 extends over 15 amino acids. V lost 3 bases to trimming and J lost 7 bases, with 17 bases between them. DNA for the CDR3: TGTGCCAGCAGTTTCCTAAGGGAGTGGCAAAATACGCAGTATTTT. It translates to CASSFLREWQNTQYF.

This sequence joins TRBV15 and TRBJ2-1, with a tentative D call TRBD2 (5 bases). Germline V gene data show CDR1 as LNHNV and CDR2 as YYDKDF (reference sequence). Trimming pared 0 bases from V and 9 bases from J, leaving 15 bases between. This CDR3 has 15 residues. The DNA for the CDR3 is TGTGCCACCAGCAGAGATATGTCGGACCGGGGTGAGCAGTTCTTC. This sequence encodes CATSRDMSDRGEQFF.

This clonotype came up a few times. The CDR3, as DNA: TGTGCCAGCAGCTCGGGACTAGCGGGGGGCACAGATACGCAGTATTTT. Translation gives CASSSGLAGGTDTQYF. The J gene is TRBJ2-3, the V gene TRBV7-9, with 14 bases identical to TRBD2. There are 16 residues in the CDR3. Germline CDR1 is SEHNR and CDR2 is FQNEAQ (reference sequence). After removal of 4 bases from V and 1 base from J, the junction contained 1 base not matched to a gene.

The chain combines TRBV3-1 with TRBJ2-1; D gene unclear. V lost 0 bases and J lost 6, with 12 bases in between. CDR3 length equals 15 residues. CDR1 is LGHDT, CDR2 YNNKEL, per germline (reference sequence). CDR3 sequence (DNA): TGTGCCAGCAGCCAAGATCGTGCGCGATCCAATGAGCAGTTCTTC. Its protein is CASSQDRARSNEQFF.

The V call is TRBV2, the J call TRBJ1-6; D unclear. The CDR3 has 14 amino acids. CDR1 is SNHLY, CDR2 FYNNEI, per germline. The V end was cut by 6 bases, the J end by 5 bases, with 11 bases between. CDR3 sequence: CASSDRGDNSPLHF. CDR3 bases: TGTGCCAGCAGCGACCGTGGGGATAATTCACCCCTCCACTTT.

The sample holds a few counts of this clonotype. The rearrangement uses TRBV6-5 and TRBJ1-2; no definite D call. V gave up 4 bases and J gave up 3 bases, with 9 bases separating them. The CDR3 length is 13 residues. Germline CDR1 reads MNHEY; CDR2 reads SVGAGI. The CDR3 DNA follows: TGTGCCAGCAGTTCTCGACAAGACTATGGCTACACCTTC. Its protein is CASSSRQDYGYTF.

The genes are TRBV4-2 and TRBJ2-3; no definite D call. The CDR3 is made up of 14 amino acids. Germline V lookup: CDR1 LGHNA, CDR2 YNFKEQ. Trimming removed 1 base at V and 2 bases at J, with 7 bases between. The CDR3 nucleotides read TGTGCCAGCAGCCAAGGGCTGTACACAGATACGCAGTATTTT. This translates into CASSQGLYTDTQYF.

This chain links TRBV18 with TRBJ1-2, with D uncertain. Germline CDR1 is KGHSH and CDR2 is LQKENI. The V and J ends lost 0 bases and 0 bases respectively, with 14 bases between them. This CDR3 comprises 17 residues. CDR3 coding DNA: TGTGCCAGCTCACCACCCCTTGGGAGAAACCCTAACTATGGCTACACCTTC. Translated, it gives CASSPPLGRNPNYGYTF.

The CDR3 region is CASSHQGAAGQTQYF. The CDR3 nucleotides are TGTGCCAGCAGCCACCAGGGGGCGGCGGGTCAGACCCAGTACTTC. The J gene is TRBJ2-5, the V gene TRBV3-1; 8 bases align to TRBD1. This CDR3 region has 15 residues. J lost 6 bases, V lost 3 bases, and 9 bases had no gene match. CDR1 and CDR2 (germline): LGHDT, YNNKEL (reference sequence).

The chain has TRBV28 and TRBJ2-7, with 7 bases lining up with TRBD1. V dropped 6 bases and J dropped 10; count of bases not matched to a gene: 15. Germline V lookup: CDR1 MDHEN, CDR2 SYDVKM. This CDR3 has 14 residues. CDR3 in DNA: TGTGCCAGCAGCCAAGACAGGGCCTTAGGGGACCAGTACTTC. Translation: CASSQDRALGDQYF.

The V and J genes are TRBV3-1 and TRBJ1-2, with D perhaps matching TRBD1 (6 bases). The germline gives CDR1 LGHDT, CDR2 YNNKEL (reference sequence). This CDR3 has 17 amino acids. V lost 0 bases and J lost 3, with 17 bases in between. CDR3 loop: CASSQDGSTGHYYGYTF. For the CDR3, the DNA is TGTGCCAGCAGCCAAGATGGTTCGACGGGACATTACTATGGCTACACCTTC.

This rearrangement joins TRBV12-3 or TRBV12-4 to TRBJ2-3; TRBD2 agrees at 9 bases. Trimming removed 7 bases from V and 2 bases from J; junction bases left unmatched: 4. The CDR3 runs to 14 residues. CDR3 DNA: TGTGCCAGCATGGGCGGGGGGGCCACAGATACGCAGTATTTT. It specifies CASMGGGATDTQYF.